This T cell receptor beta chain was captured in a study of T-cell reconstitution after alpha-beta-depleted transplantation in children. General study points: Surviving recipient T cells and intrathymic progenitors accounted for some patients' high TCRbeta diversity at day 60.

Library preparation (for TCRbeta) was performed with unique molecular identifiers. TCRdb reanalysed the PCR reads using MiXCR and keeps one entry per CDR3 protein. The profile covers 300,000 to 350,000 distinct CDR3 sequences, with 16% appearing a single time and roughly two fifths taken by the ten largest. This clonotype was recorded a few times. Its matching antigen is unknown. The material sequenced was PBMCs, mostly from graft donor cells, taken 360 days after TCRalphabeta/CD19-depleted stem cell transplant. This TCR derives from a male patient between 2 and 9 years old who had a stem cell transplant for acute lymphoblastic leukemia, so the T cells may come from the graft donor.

CDR3 loop: CASSFSTSGYNEQFF. CDR3 bases: TGCGCCAGCAGCTTCTCGACTAGCGGGTACAATGAGCAGTTCTTC. This chain uses TRBV5-1 with TRBJ2-1, with TRBD2 matching 10 bases. The V gene end was trimmed by 2 bases and the J gene end by 4 bases; junction bases not matched to a gene: 3. The CDR3 extends over 15 amino acids. From germline, CDR1 is SGHRS and CDR2 YFSETQ.